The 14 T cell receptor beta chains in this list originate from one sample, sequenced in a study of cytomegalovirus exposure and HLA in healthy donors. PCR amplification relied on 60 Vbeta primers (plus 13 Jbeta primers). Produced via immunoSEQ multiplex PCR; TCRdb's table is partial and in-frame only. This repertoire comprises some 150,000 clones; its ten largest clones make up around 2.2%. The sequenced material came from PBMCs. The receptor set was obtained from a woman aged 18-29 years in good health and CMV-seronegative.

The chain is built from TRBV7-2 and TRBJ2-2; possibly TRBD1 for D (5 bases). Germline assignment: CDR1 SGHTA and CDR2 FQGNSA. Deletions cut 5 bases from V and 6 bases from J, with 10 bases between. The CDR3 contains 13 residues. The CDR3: CASSTGPSGELFF. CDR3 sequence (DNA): TGTGCCAGCAGCACAGGACCATCCGGGGAGCTGTTTTTT.

CDR3 residues: CASSPSGGAYSGANVLTF. The CDR3 DNA reads TGTGCCAGCAGCCCGTCCGGGGGGGCGTACTCTGGGGCCAACGTCCTGACTTTC. V usage is TRBV7-3 and J usage is TRBJ2-6, with 8 bases fitting TRBD2. CDR3 length: 18 amino acids. The germline V gene encodes CDR1 SGHTA and CDR2 FQGTGA. V lost 5 bases and J lost 0; bases outside the gene matches: 9.

CDR3 sequence (DNA): TGCGCCAGCAGTGACGGGACAGATAACTACGAGCAGTACTTC. This translates into CASSDGTDNYEQYF. J is TRBJ2-7 and V is TRBV10-1, with 7 bases fitting TRBD1. CDR1 is WNHNN and CDR2 is SYGVQD in the germline V gene (reference sequence). The CDR3 is 14 residues long. V was clipped by 3 bases and J by 3 bases; unmatched bases: 5.

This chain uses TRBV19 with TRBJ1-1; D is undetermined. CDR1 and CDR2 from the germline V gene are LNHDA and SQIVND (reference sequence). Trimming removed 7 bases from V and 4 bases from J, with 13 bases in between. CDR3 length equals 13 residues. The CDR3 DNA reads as TGTGCCAGTATTCGCACAGAGAGCACTGAAGCTTTCTTT. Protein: CASIRTESTEAFF. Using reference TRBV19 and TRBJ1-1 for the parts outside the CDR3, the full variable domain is DGGITQSPKYLFRKEGQNVTLSCEQNLNHDAMYWYRQDPGQGLRLIYYSQIVNDFQKGDIAEGYSVSREKKESFPLTVTSAQKNPTAFYLCASIRTESTEAFFGQGTRLTVV.

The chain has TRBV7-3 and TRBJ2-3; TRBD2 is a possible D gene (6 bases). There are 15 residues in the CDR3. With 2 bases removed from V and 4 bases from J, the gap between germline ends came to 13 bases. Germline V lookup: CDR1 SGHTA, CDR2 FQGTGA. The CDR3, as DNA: TGTGCCAGCAGCTTATTTGCGGGAATCGCAGATACGCAGTATTTT. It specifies CASSLFAGIADTQYF.

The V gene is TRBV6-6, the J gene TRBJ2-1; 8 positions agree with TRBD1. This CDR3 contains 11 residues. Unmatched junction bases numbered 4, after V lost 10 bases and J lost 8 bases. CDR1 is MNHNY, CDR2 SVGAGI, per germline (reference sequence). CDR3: CATRGHDEQFF. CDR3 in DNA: TGTGCCACCAGGGGGCACGATGAGCAGTTCTTC.

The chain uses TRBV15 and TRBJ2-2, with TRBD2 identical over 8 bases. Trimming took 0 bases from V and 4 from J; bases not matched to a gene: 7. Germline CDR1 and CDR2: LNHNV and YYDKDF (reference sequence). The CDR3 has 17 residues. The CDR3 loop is CATSRERTGGPTGELFF. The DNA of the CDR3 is TGTGCCACCAGCAGAGAAAGAACGGGAGGGCCCACCGGGGAGCTGTTTTTT.

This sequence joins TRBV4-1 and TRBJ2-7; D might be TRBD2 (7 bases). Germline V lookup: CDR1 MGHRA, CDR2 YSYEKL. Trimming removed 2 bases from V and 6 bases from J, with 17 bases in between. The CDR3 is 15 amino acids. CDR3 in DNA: TGCGCCAGCAGCCAAAAACGGGGAGGGGGGATCGAGCAGTACTTC. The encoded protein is CASSQKRGGGIEQYF.

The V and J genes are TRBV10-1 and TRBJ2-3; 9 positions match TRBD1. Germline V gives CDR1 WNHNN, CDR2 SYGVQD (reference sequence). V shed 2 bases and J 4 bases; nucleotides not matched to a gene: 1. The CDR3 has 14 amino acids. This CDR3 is CASSETGGPDTQYF. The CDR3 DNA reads TGCGCCAGCAGTGAGACAGGGGGCCCAGATACGCAGTATTTT.

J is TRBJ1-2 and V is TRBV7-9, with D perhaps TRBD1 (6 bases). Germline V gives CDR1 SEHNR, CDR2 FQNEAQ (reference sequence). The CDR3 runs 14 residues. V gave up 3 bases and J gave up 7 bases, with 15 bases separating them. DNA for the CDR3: TGTGCCAGCAGCTTCTCTCAGGGGCGAAGTGGCTACACCTTC. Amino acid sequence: CASSFSQGRSGYTF.

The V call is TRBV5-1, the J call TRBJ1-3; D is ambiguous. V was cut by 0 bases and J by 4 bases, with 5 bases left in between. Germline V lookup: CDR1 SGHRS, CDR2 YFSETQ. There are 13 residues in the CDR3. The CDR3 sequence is CASSLVTGNTIYF. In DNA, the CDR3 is TGCGCCAGCAGCTTGGTCACAGGAAACACCATATATTTT.

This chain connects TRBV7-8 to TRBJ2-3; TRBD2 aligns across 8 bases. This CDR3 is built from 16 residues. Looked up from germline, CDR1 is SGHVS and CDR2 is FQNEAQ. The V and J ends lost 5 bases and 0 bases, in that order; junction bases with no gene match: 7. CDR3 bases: TGTGCCAGCAGCCGCACTAGCGGCCTTAGCACAGATACGCAGTATTTT. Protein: CASSRTSGLSTDTQYF.

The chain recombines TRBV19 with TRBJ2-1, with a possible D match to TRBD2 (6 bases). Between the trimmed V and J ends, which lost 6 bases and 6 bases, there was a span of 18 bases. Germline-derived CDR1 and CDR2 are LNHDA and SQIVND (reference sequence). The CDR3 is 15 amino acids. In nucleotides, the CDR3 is TGTGCCAGTAGATTGGGGGGAGGCTCCGGCAATGAGCAGTTCTTC. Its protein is CASRLGGGSGNEQFF.

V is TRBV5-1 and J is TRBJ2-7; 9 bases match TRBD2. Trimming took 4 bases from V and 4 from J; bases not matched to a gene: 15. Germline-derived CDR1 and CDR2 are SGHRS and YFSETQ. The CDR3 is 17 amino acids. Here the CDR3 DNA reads TGCGCCAGCAGCCCAACCGGTTTGGGAGCGGGGGGTTACGAGCAGTACTTC. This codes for CASSPTGLGAGGYEQYF.